The 6 T cell receptor beta chains in this list originate from one sample, sequenced in a study of OX40 agonist ivuxolimab in advanced cancers. Profiled with immunoSEQ multiplex PCR; TCRdb holds only in-frame clones, not every one. Among fewer than 90,000 clones listed, roughly 87% were seen once. The sequences come from CD4+ or CD8+ T cells sorted from blood, collected in a trial of the OX40 agonist ivuxolimab. Every receptor here comes from an adult with an advanced solid tumor such as melanoma, head and neck, liver or kidney cancer.

The chain employs TRBV9 and TRBJ2-1, with a weak D call TRBD2 (6 bases). The V end lost 6 bases, the J end lost 10 bases, and 20 bases lay between the germline ends. This CDR3 spans 14 amino acids. CDR1 is SGDLS, CDR2 YYNGEE, per germline. The CDR3 DNA reads as TGTGCCAGCACCCGTAGGACGGGAGTGGACGAGCAGTTCTTC. It translates to CASTRRTGVDEQFF. The full variable domain, rest sourced from reference TRBV9 and TRBJ2-1, is DSGVTQTPKHLITATGQRVTLRCSPRSGDLSVYWYQQSLDQGLQFLIQYYNGEERAKGNILERFSAQQFPDLHSELNLSSLELGDSALYFCASTRRTGVDEQFFGPGTRLTVL.

Regarding this clone: Different DNA sequences within this sample yield the same CDR3. The chain joins TRBV27 to TRBJ1-5, with TRBD1 matching 7 bases. Germline V lookup: CDR1 MNHEY, CDR2 SMNVEV (reference sequence). This CDR3 comprises 13 residues. Trimming cost V 10 bases and J 7 bases; bases outside gene matches: 10. CDR3 sequence: CATRRGGGQPQHF. In nucleotides, the CDR3 is TGTGCCACCCGGCGGGGAGGGGGCCAGCCCCAGCATTTT.

The chain joins TRBV10-3 to TRBJ2-2; TRBD2 aligns across 9 bases. The germline gives CDR1 ENHRY, CDR2 SYGVKD. J gave up 2 bases and V 6 bases, and 4 bases lay outside the gene matches. CDR3 size: 15 residues. The DNA of the CDR3 is TGTGCCATCAGCGGACTAGCGCTTAACACCGGGGAGCTGTTTTTT. It yields the protein CAISGLALNTGELFF.

This clone was detected only once. The chain couples TRBV6-5 to TRBJ2-7, with D unresolved. The length of the CDR3 is 14 residues. Trimming took 8 bases from V and 1 from J, leaving 15 bases between them. CDR1 MNHEY and CDR2 SVGAGI come from the germline V gene. CDR3 nucleotide sequence: TGTGCCAGCCGTCGCCCCGGTAAATCCTACGAGCAGTACTTC. Translated: CASRRPGKSYEQYF.

J is TRBJ2-1 and V is TRBV7-2; 8 nucleotides agree with TRBD1. V dropped 5 bases and J dropped 0; count of bases not matched to a gene: 6. The V gene's germline CDR1 is SGHTA and CDR2 FQGNSA. The CDR3 spans 16 residues. DNA for the CDR3: TGTGCCAGCAGCCTCACAGGGGGGAGCTCCTACAATGAGCAGTTCTTC. This gives the protein CASSLTGGSSYNEQFF.

The chain couples TRBV6-1 to TRBJ2-2; no firm D call. Trimming pared 2 bases from V and 7 bases from J, leaving 11 bases between. Germline lookup yields CDR1 MNHNS and CDR2 SASEGT. The CDR3 spans 14 residues. CDR3 in amino acids: CASSEIDFVGELFF. The CDR3 DNA reads TGTGCCAGCAGTGAAATAGATTTTGTCGGGGAGCTGTTTTTT.